The source of this T cell receptor beta chain is a study of Ad26.COV2.S vaccination and SARS-CoV-2 variants. At the level of the study: Recipients of Ad26.COV2.S got it intramuscularly, once or twice 56 days apart.

Regarding treatment: roughly 18 received Ad26.COV2.S at low or high dose, single or two shots; about 5 received placebo; per-sample allocation not given. Collection of the samples took place on day 63 after the first injection of vaccine or placebo. Germline CDR1 is LGHDT and CDR2 is YNNKEL (reference sequence). This CDR3 has 18 amino acids. V lost 4 bases and J lost 2, with 18 bases in between. The repertoire was sequenced with immunoSEQ multiplex PCR; TCRdb's copy has only in-frame clones and lacks some. The sample has over 400,000 clones, over 80% seen once. The sequenced sample was peripheral blood, obtained in a trial of Ad26.COV2.S vaccine versus placebo. The rearrangement links TRBV3-1 (or the pseudogene TRBV3-2) to TRBJ2-6; a possible D gene is TRBD1 (5 bases). The receptor comes from a person aged 18 to 59 who received the Ad26.COV2.S COVID-19 vaccine or a placebo. Here the CDR3 DNA reads TGTGCCAGCAGCCCAGGGTCTTGGTCCTTGCCTGGGGCCAACGTCCTGACTTTC. Its protein product is CASSPGSWSLPGANVLTF.